The present T cell receptor beta chain was sequenced within a study of blood T cells in healthy people across ages (dated by TCRdb to between 2015 and 2017). Notes on the research overall: In model experiments, template switching captured roughly one uniquely barcoded TCR beta cDNA molecule for every two T cells. Donors of different ages were randomly distributed across sequencing lanes to avoid experimental bias. Age-related changes in TCR beta repertoire diversity were measured in the study by deep sequencing normalized with unique cDNA molecular identifiers. Two additional independent replicas of 1 million unique cDNA reads from the same blood draw were analyzed for two donors (one aged 18 to 30 and one aged 80 or older). Donors were grouped into four age groups: young (average roughly 15 years), middle-aged (approximately 41), aged (around 60) and long-lived (about 89).

The donors were around 39 Caucasian individuals from Russia, aged roughly 6 to 100 years, who were systemically healthy. Each donor gave roughly 9.5 milliliters of peripheral blood, collected into EDTA-treated Vacutainer tubes. PBMCs were isolated by Ficoll-Paque density-gradient centrifugation, with at least 7 million obtained per sample. Total RNA, at least 6 micrograms per sample, was extracted from PBMCs with Trizol reagent. For every donor, an aliquot of PBMCs went through flow cytometry to measure the percentages of naive CD45RAhigh/CD27high T cells. The library was prepared using 5' RACE. The data were produced on an Illumina HiSeq 2500. A second about 7 to 12 cycle PCR used a sample-barcoded 5' primer and a J-beta primer mix. A template-switch 5' adaptor carrying 12 random nucleotides introduced a unique molecular identifier onto each TCR beta cDNA molecule. At least 2.5 million CDR3-containing paired-end reads were obtained from each sample. The Mint cDNA synthesis kit, primed by a TRBC-specific oligonucleotide, was used to synthesize first-strand cDNA from all RNA. Following uracil-DNA glycosylase treatment, all cDNA underwent a first 18-cycle PCR with the universal primers M1SS and BC2_uni_R. Processing in the source paper ran as follows. Normalization of each sample was performed by random selection of 1 million high-quality reads, each carrying a distinct molecular identifier. Instead of being binned into consensus sequences, reads that shared molecular identifiers were thrown out. MiTCR, set to a Q25 quality threshold and the strictest error-elimination algorithm, was used for CDR3 identification, clonotype clustering and error correction. A nonparametric unseen species model with Euler transformation was used to estimate lower-bound total TCR beta diversity. In-frame beta chains were kept once TCRdb had trimmed the public reads at Q25 with fastp and called clones with MiXCR. Each CDR3 protein appears once, grouped with its most common genes and DNA. These V and J calls rely on TCRdb rather than the paper's analysis. This sample is represented by about 730,000 distinct CDR3 sequences; about 40% of them were singletons. The top ten constitute more than 20% of the sample.

Paper-wide results and their limitations: The percentage of naive T cells measured by flow cytometry correlated strongly with observed TCR beta diversity. Estimates of total diversity based on one million sequenced T cells were regarded as lower bounds and as underestimates. Bulk unsorted PBMC profiling prevented conclusive comparison of naive and antigen-experienced compartments. Compared with the aged group, more naive CD4+ T cells, fewer expanded clones and increased TCR diversity were shown by the long-lived group, suggesting age selection. Observed TCR beta diversity per million T cells fell roughly linearly with age, and a significant reduction was already apparent by age around 40. Because donor CMV infection status was unknown, age-related changes in expanded clonotypes were potentially confounded.

This clonotype appeared a few times. The clone's antigen remains unknown. Base quality data are lacking; no much larger clone is found one base away. Specimen: blood. The sequence was collected from an older woman in good health.

The sequenced DNA: TGTGCCAGCAGTTTGGCGGGACTAGCGTTCCACAATGAGCAGTACTTC. It translates to CASSLAGLAFHNEQYF. Recombination connected TRBV12-3 or TRBV12-4 to TRBJ2-5, with 10 middle bases fitting TRBD2. From its cysteine to its phenylalanine, the CDR3 spans 16 amino acids. Only the CDR3 portion is preserved as DNA: 48 bases, with reading frame beginning at the first base. Compared with germline, V lacks 3 bases and J lacks 11 bases; bases without a gene match: 15.